This is a list of T cell receptor beta chains from one sample in a study of glioma-infiltrating T cells. TCRdb called the multiplex PCR reads again in MiXCR, with one record for every CDR3 protein. The sample shows about 4,300 distinct CDR3 sequences, around 21% of them seen only once. Sequenced material: glioma tissue, nonneoplastic brain tissue, or PBMCs (not recorded which). The receptors were gathered from a human donor with low-grade glioma or glioblastoma, undergoing nonglioma brain surgery, or in good health (not recorded which). Each CDR3 is given with its conserved first and last residue. Fields, in order: J gene, V gene, D gene, CDR3 length, clone size, CDR3 protein, CDR3 DNA. D genes are given only for firm matches. The size field is filled for only some rows; it gives once, few, many or a size class.

j_gene: TRBJ1-5; v_gene: TRBV30; d_gene: TRBD1; len: 14; abundance: many; CDR3aa: CAWSGGQGNQPQHF; CDR3nt: TGTGCCTGGAGTGGAGGACAGGGAAATCAGCCCCAGCATTTT
j_gene: TRBJ1-1; v_gene: TRBV12-3/TRBV12-4; d_gene: NA; len: 14; abundance: many; CDR3aa: CASTPWGRNTEAFF; CDR3nt: TGTGCCAGCACCCCATGGGGCAGGAACACTGAAGCTTTCTTT
j_gene: TRBJ1-2; v_gene: TRBV20-1; d_gene: NA; len: 14; abundance: medium-sized; CDR3aa: CSASTGSLGYGYTF; CDR3nt: TGCAGTGCTAGTACAGGCTCCTTAGGGTATGGCTACACCTTC
j_gene: TRBJ1-5; v_gene: TRBV19; d_gene: NA; len: 15; abundance: NA; CDR3aa: CASSMRGASNQPQHF; CDR3nt: TGTGCCAGTAGTATGCGGGGAGCTAGCAATCAGCCCCAGCATTTT
j_gene: TRBJ2-3; v_gene: TRBV28; d_gene: TRBD2; len: 15; abundance: medium-sized; CDR3aa: CASSLSEGGTDTQYF; CDR3nt: TGTGCCAGCAGTTTGTCCGAGGGAGGGACAGATACGCAGTATTTT
j_gene: TRBJ2-2; v_gene: TRBV12-3/TRBV12-4; d_gene: TRBD1; len: 16; abundance: many; CDR3aa: CASSPRRTGDTGELFF; CDR3nt: TGTGCCAGCAGTCCCCGCAGGACAGGGGACACCGGGGAGCTGTTTTTT
j_gene: TRBJ2-1; v_gene: TRBV12-5; d_gene: TRBD1; len: 15; abundance: many; CDR3aa: CASGPQGVEYNEQFF; CDR3nt: TGTGCTAGTGGCCCTCAGGGGGTAGAATACAATGAGCAGTTCTTC
j_gene: TRBJ2-5; v_gene: TRBV7-9; d_gene: TRBD2; len: 16; abundance: many; CDR3aa: CASSTRERGLQETQYF; CDR3nt: TGTGCCAGCAGCACCCGGGAGCGGGGCCTCCAAGAGACCCAGTACTTC
j_gene: TRBJ2-2; v_gene: TRBV7-7; d_gene: NA; len: 16; abundance: medium-sized; CDR3aa: CASSSNAGPNTGELFF; CDR3nt: TGTGCCAGCAGTTCTAACGCGGGGCCGAACACCGGGGAGCTGTTTTTT
j_gene: TRBJ2-1; v_gene: TRBV3-1; d_gene: TRBD2; len: 14; abundance: NA; CDR3aa: CASSRSGGYNEQFF; CDR3nt: TGTGCCAGCAGCCGGAGCGGGGGTTACAATGAGCAGTTCTTC
j_gene: TRBJ2-5; v_gene: TRBV2; d_gene: NA; len: 16; abundance: NA; CDR3aa: CASTNQGRAVSETQYF; CDR3nt: TGTGCCAGCACCAATCAGGGGCGGGCGGTCTCCGAGACCCAGTACTTC
j_gene: TRBJ2-5; v_gene: TRBV20-1; d_gene: TRBD1; len: 15; abundance: medium-sized; CDR3aa: CSAISVGTGEETQYF; CDR3nt: TGCAGTGCTATCTCCGTGGGGACAGGGGAAGAGACCCAGTACTTC
j_gene: TRBJ1-1; v_gene: TRBV28; d_gene: NA; len: 15; abundance: medium-sized; CDR3aa: CASSLPGQGMSEAFF; CDR3nt: TGTGCCAGCAGTTTACCGGGGCAGGGGATGTCTGAAGCTTTCTTT
j_gene: TRBJ2-5; v_gene: TRBV28; d_gene: NA; len: 15; abundance: medium-sized; CDR3aa: CASSPSLSIQETQYF; CDR3nt: TGTGCCAGCAGTCCTTCGCTTTCCATCCAAGAGACCCAGTACTTC
j_gene: TRBJ2-7; v_gene: TRBV5-1; d_gene: NA; len: 14; abundance: many; CDR3aa: CASSLGGASYEQYF; CDR3nt: TGCGCCAGCAGCTTGGGGGGGGCCTCCTACGAGCAGTACTTC
j_gene: TRBJ1-1; v_gene: TRBV5-4; d_gene: TRBD1; len: 17; abundance: many; CDR3aa: CASSLGTGTGSNTEAFF; CDR3nt: TGTGCCAGCAGCTTGGGGACAGGGACGGGATCGAACACTGAAGCTTTCTTT
j_gene: TRBJ2-7; v_gene: TRBV27; d_gene: NA; len: 14; abundance: large; CDR3aa: CASRNRQIPYEQYF; CDR3nt: TGTGCCAGCAGAAACAGACAGATTCCCTACGAGCAGTACTTC
j_gene: TRBJ2-2; v_gene: TRBV4-1; d_gene: NA; len: 14; abundance: many; CDR3aa: CASSHNGPAGELFF; CDR3nt: TGCGCCAGCAGCCATAACGGACCGGCCGGGGAGCTGTTTTTT
j_gene: TRBJ2-7; v_gene: TRBV20-1; d_gene: TRBD1; len: 13; abundance: medium-sized; CDR3aa: CSARTGSSYEQYF; CDR3nt: TGCAGTGCTAGGACAGGGAGCTCCTACGAGCAGTACTTC
j_gene: TRBJ1-1; v_gene: TRBV27; d_gene: TRBD1; len: 16; abundance: NA; CDR3aa: CASSAGTGVMNTEAFF; CDR3nt: TGTGCCAGCAGTGCCGGGACAGGGGTAATGAACACTGAAGCTTTCTTT
j_gene: TRBJ2-3; v_gene: TRBV24-1; d_gene: TRBD2; len: 16; abundance: many; CDR3aa: CATSDRTSGGTDTQYF; CDR3nt: TGTGCCACCAGTGACAGGACTAGCGGCGGAACAGATACGCAGTATTTT
j_gene: TRBJ2-5; v_gene: TRBV7-9; d_gene: TRBD2; len: 18; abundance: medium-sized; CDR3aa: CASSLPFGLAGALETQYF; CDR3nt: TGTGCCAGCAGCTTACCTTTCGGGCTAGCGGGGGCTTTAGAGACCCAGTACTTC
j_gene: TRBJ2-1; v_gene: TRBV6-1; d_gene: NA; len: 16; abundance: medium-sized; CDR3aa: CASSSSTGRSYNEQFF; CDR3nt: TGTGCCAGCAGCTCGTCGACAGGCCGCTCCTACAATGAGCAGTTCTTC
j_gene: TRBJ1-6; v_gene: TRBV2; d_gene: NA; len: 17; abundance: NA; CDR3aa: CASSERGTGDYNSPLHF; CDR3nt: TGTGCCAGCAGTGAACGGGGTACAGGTGATTATAATTCACCCCTCCACTTT
j_gene: TRBJ1-2; v_gene: TRBV4-1; d_gene: TRBD1; len: 17; abundance: medium-sized; CDR3aa: CASSQPGRGPGLAGYTF; CDR3nt: TGCGCCAGCAGCCAACCGGGCAGGGGGCCGGGTTTGGCTGGCTACACCTTC
j_gene: TRBJ2-7; v_gene: TRBV20-1; d_gene: NA; len: 11; abundance: large; CDR3aa: CSASGSREQYF; CDR3nt: TGCAGTGCTAGTGGTAGTCGCGAGCAGTACTTC
j_gene: TRBJ1-6; v_gene: TRBV6-1; d_gene: NA; len: 16; abundance: NA; CDR3aa: CASSPYSENDNSPLHF; CDR3nt: TGTGCCAGCAGTCCCTATAGCGAGAACGATAATTCACCCCTCCACTTT
j_gene: TRBJ2-4; v_gene: TRBV12-3/TRBV12-4; d_gene: NA; len: 13; abundance: many; CDR3aa: CASSFDAKNIQYF; CDR3nt: TGTGCCAGCAGTTTCGACGCCAAAAACATTCAGTACTTC
j_gene: TRBJ2-1; v_gene: TRBV2; d_gene: NA; len: 13; abundance: medium-sized; CDR3aa: CASGARAYNEQFF; CDR3nt: TGTGCCAGCGGGGCAAGGGCCTACAATGAGCAGTTCTTC
j_gene: TRBJ2-3; v_gene: TRBV11-2; d_gene: NA; len: 19; abundance: few; CDR3aa: CASSLGLGFRRGGTDTQYF; CDR3nt: TGTGCCAGCAGCTTAGGGTTGGGGTTCCGAAGGGGCGGGACAGATACGCAGTATTTT
j_gene: TRBJ1-5; v_gene: TRBV6-1; d_gene: NA; len: 15; abundance: medium-sized; CDR3aa: CASRVLRLSNQPQHF; CDR3nt: TGTGCCAGCAGGGTTTTACGTCTTAGCAATCAGCCCCAGCATTTT
j_gene: TRBJ1-1; v_gene: TRBV6-1; d_gene: NA; len: 12; abundance: large; CDR3aa: CASRAGTGEAFF; CDR3nt: TGTGCCAGCAGGGCCGGGACGGGTGAAGCTTTCTTT
j_gene: TRBJ2-3; v_gene: TRBV4-1; d_gene: NA; len: 15; abundance: many; CDR3aa: CASSYHFQGTDTQYF; CDR3nt: TGCGCCAGCTCTTACCACTTTCAGGGCACAGATACGCAGTATTTT
j_gene: TRBJ2-3; v_gene: TRBV20-1; d_gene: NA; len: 14; abundance: medium-sized; CDR3aa: CSAKLGGTTDTQYF; CDR3nt: TGCAGTGCCAAGCTAGGGGGGACCACAGATACGCAGTATTTT
j_gene: TRBJ2-3; v_gene: TRBV19; d_gene: NA; len: 11; abundance: many; CDR3aa: CASSQTDTQYF; CDR3nt: TGTGCCAGTAGTCAGACAGATACGCAGTATTTT
j_gene: TRBJ1-2; v_gene: TRBV4-2; d_gene: NA; len: 13; abundance: NA; CDR3aa: CASRREGDYGYTF; CDR3nt: TGTGCCAGCAGACGAGAAGGGGACTATGGCTACACCTTC
j_gene: TRBJ1-2; v_gene: TRBV20-1; d_gene: NA; len: 16; abundance: medium-sized; CDR3aa: CSAWNSGQPVNYGYTF; CDR3nt: TGCAGTGCTTGGAACTCCGGACAACCAGTTAACTATGGCTACACCTTC
j_gene: TRBJ1-2; v_gene: TRBV3-1; d_gene: NA; len: 12; abundance: many; CDR3aa: CASSQGDYGYTF; CDR3nt: TGTGCCAGCAGCCAGGGAGACTATGGCTACACCTTC
j_gene: TRBJ1-1; v_gene: TRBV28; d_gene: NA; len: 12; abundance: NA; CDR3aa: CASSPDHAEAFF; CDR3nt: TGTGCCAGCAGTCCGGACCACGCTGAAGCTTTCTTT
j_gene: TRBJ2-1; v_gene: TRBV14; d_gene: NA; len: 17; abundance: NA; CDR3aa: CASSQGRRLVFYNEQFF; CDR3nt: TGTGCCAGCAGCCAAGGCCGGAGACTAGTCTTCTACAATGAGCAGTTCTTC
j_gene: TRBJ2-3; v_gene: TRBV3-1; d_gene: NA; len: 14; abundance: many; CDR3aa: CASSQGLDADTQYF; CDR3nt: TGTGCCAGCAGCCAAGGACTAGACGCAGATACGCAGTATTTT
j_gene: TRBJ1-5; v_gene: TRBV19; d_gene: NA; len: 15; abundance: medium-sized; CDR3aa: CASSIRAASNQPQHF; CDR3nt: TGTGCCAGTAGTATCCGGGCAGCTAGCAATCAGCCCCAGCATTTT
j_gene: TRBJ1-1; v_gene: TRBV10-3; d_gene: NA; len: 12; abundance: medium-sized; CDR3aa: CAISAVNTEAFF; CDR3nt: TGTGCCATCAGTGCTGTGAACACTGAAGCTTTCTTT
j_gene: TRBJ2-5; v_gene: TRBV7-9; d_gene: NA; len: 13; abundance: many; CDR3aa: CASRSLIKETQYF; CDR3nt: TGTGCCAGCAGATCACTGATTAAAGAGACCCAGTACTTC